Following are 19 T cell receptor beta chains from one sample sequenced in a study of blood T cell repertoires in COVID-19. TCRdb's table, derived via immunoSEQ multiplex PCR, lists solely in-frame clones and lacks some. Here the sample spans just over 650,000 clones, about nine tenths being singletons. The specimen sequenced was peripheral blood. The receptors were gathered from a young woman with acute or convalescent COVID-19.

In this sample, this clone turned up a few times. The chain combines TRBV4-1 with TRBJ1-1, with 9 bases that match TRBD1. Germline assignment: CDR1 MGHRA and CDR2 YSYEKL. The CDR3 totals 14 residues. V lost 2 bases, J lost 5 bases, and 3 bases stayed unmatched. CDR3 nucleotide sequence: TGCGCCAGCAGCCAAAGGGACAGGGCGACTGAAGCTTTCTTT. It translates to CASSQRDRATEAFF.

V gene TRBV24-1 combines with J gene TRBJ1-4; 9 bases are a match to TRBD1. Trimming cost V 7 bases and J 7 bases; bases outside gene matches: 18. CDR3 length: 18 amino acids. From germline, CDR1 is KGHDR and CDR2 SFDVKD. The CDR3 sequence: CATRRDREAWGNPEKLFF. Written as DNA, the CDR3 is TGTGCCACCAGGCGGGACAGGGAGGCGTGGGGGAATCCTGAAAAACTGTTTTTT.

This clone came up once. V usage is TRBV7-3 and J usage is TRBJ1-2; 10 bases line up with TRBD1. Germline CDR1 and CDR2: SGHTA and FQGTGA. This CDR3 region has 13 residues. Unmatched junction bases numbered 4, after V lost 6 bases and J lost 6 bases. CDR3 sequence: CASSQDRGHGYTF. Here the CDR3 DNA reads TGTGCCAGCAGTCAAGACAGGGGGCATGGCTACACCTTC.

The chain is built from TRBV4-2 and TRBJ2-2; 10 bases line up with TRBD2. J gave up 3 bases and V 1 base, and 2 bases lay outside the gene matches. The CDR3 runs 16 residues. Looked up from germline, CDR1 is LGHNA and CDR2 is YNFKEQ. The CDR3 DNA follows: TGTGCCAGCAGCCAAGGGCTAGCGGGGGACACCGGGGAGCTGTTTTTT. This sequence encodes CASSQGLAGDTGELFF.

This chain connects TRBV14 to TRBJ2-3; D is possibly TRBD2 (5 bases). The CDR3 sequence is 14 residues long. Trimming took off 4 bases at V and 7 bases at J, with 15 bases between the two ends. In germline, CDR1 is SGHDN, CDR2 FVKESK. CDR3 sequence: CASSLGLPPHTQYF. CDR3 DNA: TGTGCCAGCAGCCTTGGACTCCCCCCCCATACGCAGTATTTT.

The chain recombines TRBV7-2 with TRBJ2-1; TRBD1 agrees at 8 bases. After removal of 1 base from V and 5 bases from J, the junction contained 7 bases not matched to a gene. Germline V CDR1 and CDR2: SGHTA, FQGNSA. This CDR3 spans 16 amino acids. The DNA for the CDR3 is TGTGCCAGCAGCTTAGGTCGGACAGGGTATAACAATGAGCAGTTCTTC. As protein: CASSLGRTGYNNEQFF.

The CDR3 sequence: CASSRVWGQVPSPLHF. CDR3 in DNA: TGTGCCAGCAGCCGGGTGTGGGGACAGGTCCCTTCACCCCTCCACTTT. V is TRBV5-5 and J is TRBJ1-6; 8 bases fit TRBD1. Trimming cost V 4 bases and J 9 bases; bases outside gene matches: 12. Germline CDR1 is SGHKS and CDR2 is YYEKEE (reference sequence). The CDR3 has 16 residues.

This chain links TRBV6-1 with TRBJ1-1, with D hard to call. CDR3 length: 14 residues. The germline V gene encodes CDR1 MNHNS and CDR2 SASEGT. V lost 1 base and J lost 1, with 7 bases in between. The CDR3 nucleotides are TGTGCCAGCAGTGAAGGACACGGGAACACTGAAGCTTTCTTT. Protein: CASSEGHGNTEAFF.

The chain has TRBV25-1 and TRBJ2-1, with TRBD1 identical over 7 bases. The germline V gene has CDR1 MGHDK and CDR2 SYGVNS. The CDR3 covers 13 residues. V was pared by 6 bases and J by 6 bases, with 5 bases of the junction left unmatched. The CDR3 DNA is TGTGCCAGCAGCCTAACAGGGGTCAATGAGCAGTTCTTC. Residues: CASSLTGVNEQFF.

This chain joins TRBV7-9 and TRBJ1-1; D might be TRBD1 (5 bases). Deletions cut 1 base from V and 8 bases from J, with 5 bases between. Germline CDR1 and CDR2: SEHNR and FQNEAQ (reference sequence). The CDR3 contains 11 residues. The CDR3 region is CASSLGQEAFF. CDR3 in DNA: TGTGCCAGCAGCTTAGGACAGGAAGCTTTCTTT.

The chain uses TRBV7-9 and TRBJ1-2; 7 nucleotides agree with TRBD1. CDR1 is SEHNR, CDR2 FQNEAQ, per germline (reference sequence). J was trimmed by 4 bases and V by 5 bases; bases with no gene match: 7. The CDR3 runs to 14 residues. CDR3 in amino acids: CASSPPGTAYGYTF. The CDR3 DNA sequence: TGTGCCAGCAGCCCCCCCGGGACAGCCTATGGCTACACCTTC.

The CDR3 loop reads CASSFPANYGYTF. The CDR3, as DNA: TGTGCCAGCAGTTTCCCCGCTAACTATGGCTACACCTTC. The rearrangement links TRBV12-3 or TRBV12-4 to TRBJ1-2; no reliable D call. V shed 3 bases and J shed 0 bases, with 5 bases lying between them. The CDR3 extends over 13 amino acids.

This clone was seen a few times. The rearrangement joins TRBV5-1 to TRBJ1-1; weak D call: TRBD1 (5 bases). V lost 1 base and J 6 bases, leaving 16 bases between the germline ends. Germline assignment: CDR1 SGHRS and CDR2 YFSETQ. The CDR3 sequence is 15 residues long. CDR3 in amino acids: CASSLNAGVTAEAFF. DNA for the CDR3: TGCGCCAGCAGCTTGAACGCGGGGGTTACCGCTGAAGCTTTCTTT.

The chain combines TRBV5-1 with TRBJ1-3; 9 nucleotides line up with TRBD1. The CDR3 is 15 amino acids. Germline CDR1 is SGHRS and CDR2 is YFSETQ. Trimming at V came to 5 bases and at J to 0 bases, leaving 3 bases not matched to a gene. CDR3 in amino acids: CASRGQGISGNTIYF. CDR3 DNA: TGCGCCAGCAGGGGACAGGGCATCTCTGGAAACACCATATATTTT.

The chain is built from TRBV5-4 and TRBJ2-1, with D perhaps TRBD2 (5 bases). Trimming left V 4 bases short and J 7 bases short, with 12 bases between. The CDR3 has 13 amino acids. Germline lookup yields CDR1 SGHNT and CDR2 YYREEE (reference sequence). The CDR3 nucleotides are TGTGCCAGCAGCCCCGCGGGTGGGAATGAGCAGTTCTTC. As protein: CASSPAGGNEQFF.

This clone came up a few times. This chain joins TRBV28 and TRBJ2-7, with a possible D match to TRBD2 (5 bases). V was cut by 8 bases and J by 2 bases, with 16 bases left in between. The CDR3 totals 14 residues. Looked up from germline, CDR1 is MDHEN and CDR2 is SYDVKM. CDR3 amino acids: CASLPRGLPYEQYF. The CDR3 region has the DNA TGTGCCAGCCTTCCCCGGGGTTTACCCTACGAGCAGTACTTC.

This sequence joins TRBV7-3 and TRBJ1-5; tentative D call: TRBD1 (6 bases). CDR1 is SGHTA and CDR2 is FQGTGA in the germline V gene. There are 15 residues in the CDR3. Trimming removed 5 bases from V and 5 bases from J, with 16 bases in between. The CDR3 region is CASSPQDSTHQPQHF. DNA of the CDR3: TGTGCCAGCAGCCCCCAGGACAGCACCCATCAGCCCCAGCATTTT.

The CDR3 reads CASSTDSGVGTEAFF. CDR3 nucleotides: TGTGCCAGCTCAACCGATTCAGGGGTGGGCACTGAAGCTTTCTTT. This sequence joins TRBV18 and TRBJ1-1; tentatively, D is TRBD1 (6 bases). Germline V CDR1 and CDR2: KGHSH, LQKENI. This CDR3 region has 15 residues. V was trimmed by 5 bases and J by 4 bases, leaving 17 bases between them.

The chain links TRBV7-9 to TRBJ2-5, with a possible D match to TRBD2 (5 bases). Germline assignment: CDR1 SEHNR and CDR2 FQNEAQ (reference sequence). Trimming pared 5 bases from V and 4 bases from J, leaving 17 bases between. CDR3 length equals 15 residues. CDR3 DNA: TGTGCCAGCAGCCTAATGACTAAACCCCCAGAGACCCAGTACTTC. Translating it yields CASSLMTKPPETQYF.